The following is a T cell receptor (beta chain) sequence with its context. Its antigen is unidentified. The entry originates in a study of OX40 agonist ivuxolimab in advanced cancers. Study as a whole: Patients received the agonistic anti-OX40 (CD134) antibody ivuxolimab. Hepatocellular carcinoma, melanoma, renal cell or head and neck cancer was diagnosed in the dose-escalation patients.

Only in-frame clones appear in the TCRdb table, and some are missing; sequencing was by immunoSEQ multiplex PCR. In the table there are around 53,000 clones, roughly 73% of which are singletons. J gave up 5 bases and V 4 bases, and 9 bases lay outside the gene matches. The CDR3 runs to 15 residues. Germline CDR1 SGDLS, CDR2 YYNGEE. Patients had blood sampled at baseline and again on cycle 4 day 1 and cycle 7 day 1. The study, taken as a whole, reports: Relative to CD4+ cells, CD8+ T cells on average had more expanded clones.

This sequence joins TRBV9 and TRBJ1-1, with 9 nucleotides matching TRBD1. The sample consisted of CD4+ or CD8+ T cells sorted from blood, taken in a trial of the OX40 agonist ivuxolimab. The TCR sequence derives from an adult with an advanced solid tumor such as melanoma, head and neck, liver or kidney cancer. The DNA for the CDR3 is TGTGCCAGCAGCCCCGCAAACAGGGGGCGAACTGAAGCTTTCTTT. It encodes CASSPANRGRTEAFF.